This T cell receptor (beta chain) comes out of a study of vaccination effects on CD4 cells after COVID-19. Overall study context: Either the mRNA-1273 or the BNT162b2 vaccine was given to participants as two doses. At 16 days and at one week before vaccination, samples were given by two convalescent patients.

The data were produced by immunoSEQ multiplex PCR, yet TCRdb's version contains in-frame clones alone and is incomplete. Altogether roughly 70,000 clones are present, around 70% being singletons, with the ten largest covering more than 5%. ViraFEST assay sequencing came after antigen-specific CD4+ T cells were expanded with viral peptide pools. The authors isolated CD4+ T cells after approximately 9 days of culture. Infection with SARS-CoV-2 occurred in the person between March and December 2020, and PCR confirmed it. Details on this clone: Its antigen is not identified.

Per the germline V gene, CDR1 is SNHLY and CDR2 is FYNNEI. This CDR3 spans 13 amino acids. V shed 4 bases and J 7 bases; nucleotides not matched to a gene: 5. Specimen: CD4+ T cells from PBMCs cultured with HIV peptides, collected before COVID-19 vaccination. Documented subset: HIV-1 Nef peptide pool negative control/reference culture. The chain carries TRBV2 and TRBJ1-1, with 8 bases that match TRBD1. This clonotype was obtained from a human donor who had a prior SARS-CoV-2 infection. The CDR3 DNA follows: TGTGCCAGCAGTGGACAGGGGAGGAATGAAGCTTTCTTT. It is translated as CASSGQGRNEAFF.